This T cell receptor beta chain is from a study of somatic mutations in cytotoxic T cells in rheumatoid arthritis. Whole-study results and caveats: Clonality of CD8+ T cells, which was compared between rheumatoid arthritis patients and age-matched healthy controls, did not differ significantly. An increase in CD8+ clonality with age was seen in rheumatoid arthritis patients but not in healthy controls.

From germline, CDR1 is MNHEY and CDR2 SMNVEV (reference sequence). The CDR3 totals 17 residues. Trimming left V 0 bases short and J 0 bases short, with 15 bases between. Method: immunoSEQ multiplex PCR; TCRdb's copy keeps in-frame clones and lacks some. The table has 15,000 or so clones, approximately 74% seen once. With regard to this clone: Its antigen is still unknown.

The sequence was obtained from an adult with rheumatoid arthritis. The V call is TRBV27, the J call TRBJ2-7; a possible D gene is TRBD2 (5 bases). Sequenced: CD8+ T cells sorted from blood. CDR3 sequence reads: CASSLSRRLAGSYEQYF. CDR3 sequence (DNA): TGTGCCAGCAGTTTATCGAGGCGGCTAGCCGGCTCCTACGAGCAGTACTTC.